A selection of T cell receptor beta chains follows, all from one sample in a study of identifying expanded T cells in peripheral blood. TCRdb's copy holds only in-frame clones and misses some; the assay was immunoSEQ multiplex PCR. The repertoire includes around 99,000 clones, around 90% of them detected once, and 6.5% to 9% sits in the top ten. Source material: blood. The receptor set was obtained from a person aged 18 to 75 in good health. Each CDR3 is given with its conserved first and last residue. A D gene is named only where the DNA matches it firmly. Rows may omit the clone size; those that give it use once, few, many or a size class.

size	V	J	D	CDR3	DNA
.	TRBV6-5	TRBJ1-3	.	CASSLTGGNTIYF	TGTGCCAGCAGTTTGACGGGTGGAAACACCATATATTTT
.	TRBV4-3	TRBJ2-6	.	CASSPEAKGANVLTF	TGCGCCAGCAGCCCCGAAGCTAAGGGTGCCAACGTCCTGACTTTC
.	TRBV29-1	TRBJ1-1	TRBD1	CSVGGGQGAGTEAFF	TGCAGCGTTGGAGGGGGACAGGGGGCGGGCACTGAAGCTTTCTTT
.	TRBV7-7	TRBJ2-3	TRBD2	CASSLFTSGTLDTQYF	TGTGCCAGCAGCTTATTTACGAGCGGGACCTTAGATACGCAGTATTTT
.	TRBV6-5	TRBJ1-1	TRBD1	CASRTGGNTEAFF	TGTGCCAGCAGGACAGGGGGGAACACTGAAGCTTTCTTT
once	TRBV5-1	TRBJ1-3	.	CASSFGQLGNTIYF	TGCGCCAGCAGCTTCGGACAGCTGGGAAACACCATATATTTT
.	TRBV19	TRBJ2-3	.	CASSIRDTQYF	TGTGCCAGTAGTATACGTGATACGCAGTATTTT
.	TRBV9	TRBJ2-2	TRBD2	CASSVDGRGTGELFF	TGTGCCAGCAGCGTAGACGGGAGGGGTACCGGGGAGCTGTTTTTT
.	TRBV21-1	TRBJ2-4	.	CASSSGGGNIQYF	TGTGCCAGCAGTTCAGGTGGTGGAAACATTCAGTACTTC
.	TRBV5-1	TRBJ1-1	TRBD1	CASSPQGQILNTEAFF	TGCGCCAGCAGCCCACAGGGACAGATTCTGAACACTGAAGCTTTCTTT
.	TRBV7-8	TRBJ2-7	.	CASSLPQGMGEQYF	TGTGCCAGCAGCTTACCCCAGGGCATGGGGGAGCAGTACTTC
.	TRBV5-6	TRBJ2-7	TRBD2	CASRSTSDGPYEQYF	TGTGCCAGCAGATCTACTAGCGACGGTCCCTACGAGCAGTACTTC
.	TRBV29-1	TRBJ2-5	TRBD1	CSATGQGAMETQYF	TGCAGCGCCACTGGACAGGGGGCGATGGAGACCCAGTACTTC